The clone carrying this TCR beta chain was counted ten times or more. Its antigen remains unidentified. The sample originates from a study of T-cell reconstitution after alpha-beta-depleted transplantation in children. Study-wide results and caveats: Expanded graft clones, several hundred of them, were reportedly the source of alpha-beta T cells about two months after transplant. One year after transplant, T-cell counts and diversity came mostly from newly produced T cells. Where some patients showed high TCRbeta diversity at day 60, it came from recipient T cells and thymic progenitors that had survived.

Unique molecular identifiers featured in how the TCRbeta library was prepared. MiXCR, applied by TCRdb to the PCR reads, yields one record per CDR3 protein. The top ten hold roughly 20% of the sample, which has 140,000 to 150,000 distinct CDR3 sequences, roughly 9% seen once. The CDR3 is 14 residues long. V shed 3 bases and J shed 2 bases, with 12 bases lying between them. The germline V gene encodes CDR1 DFQATT and CDR2 SNEGSKA (reference sequence). Specimen: PBMCs, mostly from graft donor cells, collected 180 days after TCRalphabeta/CD19-depleted stem cell transplant. The J gene is TRBJ2-3, the V gene TRBV20-1; D gene uncertain. The TCR comes from a female patient aged 2-15 years who had a stem cell transplant for congenital amegakaryocytic thrombocytopenia, so the T cells may come from the graft donor. CDR3 region: CSASRGLVTDTQYF. The CDR3 coding sequence is TGCAGTGCTAGCCGTGGGCTAGTCACAGATACGCAGTATTTT.